A selection of T cell receptor beta chains follows, all from one sample in a study of T cells in Graves' hyperthyroidism and ophthalmopathy. Using its own MiXCR run on the multiplex PCR reads, TCRdb lists one record per CDR3 protein. This table has roughly 710,000 distinct CDR3 sequences, around a third appearing once. The specimen sequenced was blood. These receptors came from a woman aged 40 to 50 with Graves' hyperthyroidism. The CDR3 runs from the conserved cysteine through the conserved F or W.

v_call	j_call	cdr3_aa
TRBV5-1	TRBJ1-1	CASSLAESEAFF
TRBV5-6	TRBJ2-5	CASSPVEQGANPQYF
TRBV4-1	TRBJ2-2	CASSQDGAAGSGELFF
TRBV20-1	TRBJ1-1	CSARARRYRVNTEAFF
TRBV15	TRBJ1-2	CATSINRGLRHGYTF
TRBV6-5	TRBJ1-2	CASKVGPSDGYTF
TRBV10-3	TRBJ2-7	CAISLGLAGDGQYF
TRBV9	TRBJ1-5	CASSYMQGEAQHF
TRBV7-2	TRBJ2-7	CASSFRGTSGGRFFPYEQYF
TRBV29-1	TRBJ1-6	CSRVGGGSPLHF
TRBV11-2	TRBJ1-1	CASSVPTGGGEAFF
TRBV7-2	TRBJ2-3	CASSLAGGPSDTQYF
TRBV5-5	TRBJ2-2	CASSSGLGQQDTGELFF
TRBV25-1	TRBJ1-2	CAPGGGHGYTF
TRBV20-1	TRBJ1-5	CSARDLNQGLIGNQPQHF
TRBV12-3/TRBV12-4	TRBJ1-2	CASSQTGTYGYTF
TRBV5-5	TRBJ2-7	CASSWGRGSGEQYF
TRBV10-3	TRBJ2-5	CASNPDRRQETQYF
TRBV4-3	TRBJ2-7	CASSQVNMGLTDEQYF
TRBV6-5	TRBJ1-4	CASRSRQFNEKLFF
TRBV12-3/TRBV12-4	TRBJ1-1	CASSSRQMNTEAFF
TRBV27	TRBJ1-5	CASSFSRYNQPQHF
TRBV12-5	TRBJ2-6	CASGLVLTGANVLTF
TRBV25-1	TRBJ1-2	CASSLQNYGRRCTF
TRBV18	TRBJ1-2	CASSPPVSYGYTF
TRBV7-2	TRBJ2-7	CASSLAGTGGYEQYF
TRBV5-8	TRBJ2-2	CASSLGRAGELFF
TRBV7-8	TRBJ1-3	CASSLVGRAGNTIYF
TRBV7-9	TRBJ2-7	CASSLLGQATQYEQYF
TRBV10-3	TRBJ1-5	CASGHGGHNQPQHF
TRBV19	-	CASSIGTPRDEQFF
TRBV4-2	TRBJ2-7	CAISYGTSSYEQYF
TRBV12-3/TRBV12-4	TRBJ2-5	CASSSTSGGPQETQYF
TRBV6-5	TRBJ1-4	CASRTGNGNEKLFF
TRBV24-1	TRBJ2-6	CASSYSREIRANVLTF
TRBV10-3	TRBJ1-1	CAITYGEWGTEAFF
TRBV7-8	TRBJ1-2	CASSLWANGGYGYTF
TRBV5-8	TRBJ2-7	CASSLTGNTPYEQYF
TRBV9	TRBJ2-7	CASSVQGSPYEGQYF
TRBV7-2	TRBJ2-5	CASSLVQLMSKTQYF
TRBV6-6	TRBJ1-6	CASTPRGTELDSPLHF
TRBV3-1	TRBJ1-1	CASSQGLPTEAFF
TRBV12-3/TRBV12-4	TRBJ1-5	CATTAGGPNQPQHF
TRBV7-2	TRBJ1-6	CASSLDRDSGISPLHF
TRBV7-2	TRBJ1-5	CASSLAPIDRVGLYSNQPQHF
TRBV10-3	TRBJ1-5	CAISEELGNQPQHF
TRBV7-9	TRBJ2-5	CATLGELAGGQETQYF
TRBV6-1	TRBJ2-6	CASSPTGASAGANVLTF
TRBV6-6	TRBJ1-6	CASSKQGDASPLHF
TRBV2	TRBJ1-3	CASRGDSSSGNTIYF